The following is a T cell receptor beta chain sequence with its context. Some clones are missing from TCRdb's copy, which holds only in-frame ones; the method was immunoSEQ multiplex PCR. This sample yields roughly 80,000 clones, of which 85% to 95% are seen a single time; around 0.43% belongs to the top ten. This entry is derived from a study of technical replicates of blood from a handful of donors. V lost 4 bases to trimming and J lost 2 bases, with 15 bases between them. Germline CDR1 SGHRS, CDR2 YFSETQ. The CDR3 is 15 residues long. The V call is TRBV5-1, the J call TRBJ1-1, with D maybe TRBD1 (5 bases). The specimen sequenced was T cells isolated from PBMCs. This sequence was found in a human donor in good health. The CDR3 loop is CASSISSGSNTEAFF. The CDR3 DNA is TGCGCCAGCAGCATTAGCTCAGGGTCCAACACTGAAGCTTTCTTT.